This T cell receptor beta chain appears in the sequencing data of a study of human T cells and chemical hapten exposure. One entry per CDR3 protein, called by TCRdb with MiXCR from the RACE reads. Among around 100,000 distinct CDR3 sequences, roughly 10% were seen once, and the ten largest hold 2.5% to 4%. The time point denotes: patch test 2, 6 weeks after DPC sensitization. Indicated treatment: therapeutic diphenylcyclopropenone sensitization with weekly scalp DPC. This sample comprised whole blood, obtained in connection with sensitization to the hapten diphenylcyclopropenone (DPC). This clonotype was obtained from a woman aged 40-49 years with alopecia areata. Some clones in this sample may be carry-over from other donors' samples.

CDR3 residues: CASFPPGDQTFF. The CDR3 region has the DNA TGTGCCAGCTTTCCCCCCGGGGACCAAACTTTCTTT. This chain links TRBV28 with TRBJ1-1; TRBD1 might be the D (5 bases). The germline V gene encodes CDR1 MDHEN and CDR2 SYDVKM. The CDR3 spans 12 residues. V lost 8 bases and J lost 12, with 19 bases in between.